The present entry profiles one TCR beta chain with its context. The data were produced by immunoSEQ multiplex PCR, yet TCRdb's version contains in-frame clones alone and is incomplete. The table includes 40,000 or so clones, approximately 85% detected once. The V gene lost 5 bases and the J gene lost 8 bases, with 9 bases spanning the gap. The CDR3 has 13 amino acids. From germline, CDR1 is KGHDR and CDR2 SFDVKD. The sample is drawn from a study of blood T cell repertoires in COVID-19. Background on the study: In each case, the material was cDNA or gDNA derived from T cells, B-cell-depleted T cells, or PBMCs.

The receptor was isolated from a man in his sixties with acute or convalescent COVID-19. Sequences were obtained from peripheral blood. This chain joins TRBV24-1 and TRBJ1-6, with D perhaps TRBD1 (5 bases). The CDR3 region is CATSAGKDSPLHF. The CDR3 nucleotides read TGTGCCACCAGTGCAGGGAAGGATTCACCCCTCCACTTT.